This T cell receptor beta chain was sequenced in a study of T-cell memory formation after mild COVID-19. The study's findings and limits: Clones shrinking between day 15 and 85 showed a balanced CD4/CD8 split, and those that grew later tilted toward CD4+. For contracting clones, CD4+ ones sat mainly in CM and EM, CD8+ in EMRA.

Constant-segment-primed 5'RACE gave TCR alpha and TCR beta cDNA libraries with sample barcodes and UMIs. Via MiXCR, TCRdb re-called the 5' RACE reads, giving one row per CDR3 protein. Of about 290,000 distinct CDR3 sequences listed, around 17% are singletons. CDR1 is DFQATT, CDR2 SNEGSKA, per germline (reference sequence). Losses at the gene ends were 6 bases for V and 4 bases for J; bases not matched to a gene: 11. The CDR3 runs to 14 residues. In regard to this clonotype: Its antigen is unidentified.

This clonotype was obtained from a man in his late teens or twenties who had mild COVID-19 (a few samples of this study predate the infection). Cell type and time point are not known. The rearrangement links TRBV20-1 to TRBJ1-1, with 7 bases identical to TRBD1. Sequenced input: PBMCs or a T cell subset sorted from them (not recorded which). The CDR3 DNA sequence: TGCAGTGCGACAGACAGGGTATTTGGCACTGAAGCTTTCTTT. It is translated as CSATDRVFGTEAFF.